Listed here is a single TCR beta chain. Antigen: not known. The record originates from a study of PD-1 blockade in classical Hodgkin lymphoma. Turning to the study itself: Intravenous nivolumab at 3 mg/kg was given to patients every 2 weeks.

Every one of the patients relapsed after autologous stem cell transplantation (brentuximab vedotin exposure was variable). Responses achieved at best were complete response, partial response or progressive disease. The protocol was immunoSEQ multiplex PCR, while the TCRdb copy is restricted to in-frame clones and leaves out a portion. The table includes roughly 47,000 clones, roughly 80% detected once. The CDR3 has 16 residues. Looked up from germline, CDR1 is SEHNR and CDR2 is FQNEAQ (reference sequence). Trimming at V came to 0 bases and at J to 2 bases, leaving 4 bases not matched to a gene. Notes on the study in general: TCR diversity at baseline was reported to be reduced in newly diagnosed patients relative to healthy donors. Baseline diversity was lower in partial responders and progressors than complete responders.

The source of this sequence is a human donor with classical Hodgkin lymphoma. V usage is TRBV7-9 and J usage is TRBJ1-5, with TRBD1 matching 7 bases. This sample comprised peripheral blood mononuclear cells (PBMCs), obtained before the second cycle of nivolumab. DNA of the CDR3: TGTGCCAGCAGCTTAGCAGCGCAGGGGGGCAATCAGCCCCAGCATTTT. Protein: CASSLAAQGGNQPQHF.